The 17 T cell receptor beta chains below all came from one sample that was sequenced in a study of cytomegalovirus exposure and HLA in healthy donors. Primers for the PCR totalled 60 Vbeta and 13 Jbeta. Produced via immunoSEQ multiplex PCR; TCRdb's table is partial and in-frame only. The data hold under 200,000 clones, with 70% to 80% observed a single time. The sequencing sample was made of PBMCs. The receptors stem from a woman aged 50 to 60 in good health and CMV-seronegative.

The chain joins TRBV30 to TRBJ2-3; 9 positions match TRBD1. This CDR3 spans 15 amino acids. Germline V gene lookup returns CDR1 GTSNPN and CDR2 SVGIG (reference sequence). The junction had 5 bases not matched to a gene; V was cut back by 2 bases and J by 2 bases. CDR3 amino acids: CAWSPGTGHTDTQYF. The CDR3, as DNA: TGTGCCTGGAGTCCTGGGACAGGGCACACAGATACGCAGTATTTT.

This clone was detected only a few times. The chain combines TRBV5-1 with TRBJ2-2, with D tentatively TRBD1 (6 bases). Germline CDR1 SGHRS, CDR2 YFSETQ. The CDR3 consists of 16 residues. Deletions cut 9 bases from V and 6 bases from J, with 24 bases between. The CDR3 spells CATHLGSTGYAGELFF. CDR3 in DNA: TGCGCCACCCACCTGGGGTCGACAGGATACGCCGGGGAGCTGTTTTTT.

This clone was detected only once. This sample also contains other DNA sequences that code for the same CDR3. This chain joins TRBV29-1 and TRBJ1-1, with TRBD1 matching 11 bases. With 6 bases clipped from V and 2 bases from J, the junction kept 2 bases outside the gene matches. The CDR3 loop spans 13 amino acids. Germline CDR1 SQVTM, CDR2 ANQGSEA. The CDR3 sequence: CSVDRGLNTEAFF. The CDR3 coding sequence is TGCAGCGTGGACAGGGGGCTCAACACTGAAGCTTTCTTT.

The V gene is TRBV18, the J gene TRBJ2-2; 7 positions match TRBD1. With V trimmed by 3 bases and J by 1 base, 2 bases remained unmatched. The CDR3 loop spans 15 amino acids. Germline values: CDR1 KGHSH, CDR2 LQKENI. Here the CDR3 DNA reads TGTGCCAGCTCACCCGGACAGGAGAACACCGGGGAGCTGTTTTTT. Translation: CASSPGQENTGELFF.

The chain carries TRBV5-8 and TRBJ2-6; perhaps TRBD1 as D (5 bases). This CDR3 is 18 amino acids long. Germline CDR1 and CDR2: SGHTS and YDEGEE. Between the trimmed V and J ends, which lost 7 bases and 1 base, there was a span of 21 bases. The CDR3 here is CASPPVRQTLSGANVLTF. The CDR3 DNA reads as TGTGCCAGCCCCCCGGTGAGACAGACGTTGTCTGGGGCCAACGTCCTGACTTTC.

The chain couples TRBV4-3 to TRBJ2-1, with 10 bases aligning to TRBD2. The CDR3 covers 17 residues. V gave up 1 base and J gave up 0 bases; unmatched junction bases: 3. Germline V gene lookup returns CDR1 LGHNA and CDR2 YSLEER. As DNA, the CDR3 is TGCGCCAGCAGCCAAGCCCCTAGCGGGGGCTCCTACAATGAGCAGTTCTTC. This encodes CASSQAPSGGSYNEQFF.

This chain uses TRBV25-1 with TRBJ2-2; 12 bases are shared with TRBD1. After removal of 3 bases from V and 4 bases from J, the junction contained 6 bases not matched to a gene. Germline-derived CDR1 and CDR2 are MGHDK and SYGVNS. This CDR3 is 17 amino acids long. The CDR3 protein is CASSDRDRGPLTGELFF. Written as DNA, the CDR3 is TGTGCCAGCAGTGACCGGGACAGGGGGCCTCTCACCGGGGAGCTGTTTTTT.

The chain joins TRBV27 to TRBJ1-2, with D hard to call. The V and J ends lost 3 bases and 2 bases respectively, with 13 bases between them. The V gene's germline CDR1 is MNHEY and CDR2 SMNVEV (reference sequence). CDR3 length equals 15 residues. The DNA of the CDR3 is TGTGCCAGCAGTTTCATTCGTCGGCGGAACTATGGCTACACCTTC. Translated, it gives CASSFIRRRNYGYTF.

The chain has TRBV7-2 and TRBJ2-7; 10 nucleotides align to TRBD1. The germline V gene encodes CDR1 SGHTA and CDR2 FQGNSA. Trimming removed 5 bases from V and 7 bases from J; junction bases left unmatched: 8. The CDR3 is made up of 14 amino acids. This CDR3 is CASSQTTGGGEQYF. In nucleotides, the CDR3 is TGTGCCAGCAGCCAAACGACAGGGGGCGGGGAGCAGTACTTC.

This clone was detected only once. The chain couples TRBV29-1 to TRBJ2-7; 10 nucleotides align to TRBD1. This CDR3 is built from 13 residues. J gave up 3 bases and V 6 bases, and 5 bases lay outside the gene matches. Germline V lookup: CDR1 SQVTM, CDR2 ANQGSEA. CDR3 sequence (DNA): TGCAGCGTAAGCCGGGACAGGGGCTACGAGCAGTACTTC. Translating it yields CSVSRDRGYEQYF.

This chain connects TRBV7-9 to TRBJ1-2; 7 nucleotides match TRBD1. The CDR3 loop spans 15 amino acids. The V and J ends lost 4 bases and 4 bases, in that order; junction bases with no gene match: 9. Germline V gene sequence: CDR1 SEHNR, CDR2 FQNEAQ (reference sequence). The CDR3 DNA reads as TGTGCCAGCAGCTCCGCGGACAGGAGGGTCTATGGCTACACCTTC. Amino acids: CASSSADRRVYGYTF.

The rearrangement links TRBV19 to TRBJ2-1, with 9 nucleotides matching TRBD1. The V segment lost 6 bases and the J segment 4 bases; nucleotides outside the gene matches: 10. This CDR3 spans 16 amino acids. CDR1 is LNHDA and CDR2 is SQIVND in the germline V gene (reference sequence). CDR3 loop: CASSQTRTGAYNEQFF. The CDR3 nucleotides read TGTGCCAGTAGCCAAACACGGACAGGGGCGTACAATGAGCAGTTCTTC.

This clone has a handful of counts. This sequence joins TRBV4-3 and TRBJ1-1, with 9 nucleotides matching TRBD1. In germline, CDR1 is LGHNA, CDR2 YSLEER. Trimming at V came to 5 bases and at J to 3 bases, leaving 7 bases not matched to a gene. The CDR3 loop spans 15 amino acids. The DNA for the CDR3 is TGCGCCAGCAGCGCCGAGGACAGGGGAGACACTGAAGCTTTCTTT. This encodes CASSAEDRGDTEAFF.

The J gene is TRBJ2-1, the V gene TRBV15; 10 positions agree with TRBD1. The CDR3 is 14 amino acids. The V and J ends lost 4 bases and 10 bases, in that order; junction bases with no gene match: 7. Germline V gene data show CDR1 as LNHNV and CDR2 as YYDKDF (reference sequence). This CDR3 reads CATSTRTGGQEQFF. The CDR3 DNA is TGTGCCACCAGCACACGGACAGGGGGACAAGAGCAGTTCTTC.

This chain joins TRBV5-4 and TRBJ1-1; D is possibly TRBD1 (6 bases). Germline-derived CDR1 and CDR2 are SGHNT and YYREEE (reference sequence). Trimming took off 2 bases at V and 4 bases at J, with 9 bases between the two ends. This CDR3 spans 13 amino acids. The CDR3 DNA follows: TGTGCCAGCAGCTTACAAGGGGGCACTGAAGCTTTCTTT. It is translated as CASSLQGGTEAFF.

This clone was recorded once. DNA of the CDR3: TGTGCCAGCAGTTTCAGCCAGGGGGTTTGGACTGAAGCTTTCTTT. Its translation: CASSFSQGVWTEAFF. This rearrangement joins TRBV7-8 to TRBJ1-1; 7 bases fit TRBD1. The germline V gene has CDR1 SGHVS and CDR2 FQNEAQ. This CDR3 is 15 amino acids long. The trim removed 6 bases at V and 5 bases at J, leaving 12 bases unmatched.

This clone was counted a single time. This chain connects TRBV9 to TRBJ2-7; the match to TRBD1 covers 8 bases. This CDR3 comprises 15 residues. CDR1 and CDR2 from the germline V gene are SGDLS and YYNGEE. J was trimmed by 4 bases and V by 0 bases; bases with no gene match: 6. CDR3 coding DNA: TGTGCCAGCAGCGTAGAAGGGACAGGCGGGTACGAGCAGTACTTC. This sequence encodes CASSVEGTGGYEQYF.